This paragraph covers one T cell receptor (beta chain) sequence. PCR or immunohistochemistry showed mismatch repair deficiency in every enrolled patient. TCR sequencing covered a few patients who responded to pembrolizumab. This sample is drawn from a study of PD-1 blockade in mismatch repair-deficient tumors. Clones were sequenced by immunoSEQ multiplex PCR, and TCRdb holds only the in-frame ones, with some missing. The sample has approximately 79,000 clones; roughly 80% are singletons. Germline CDR1 is SGHRS and CDR2 is YFSETQ. V was clipped by 6 bases and J by 1 base; unmatched bases: 8. There are 15 residues in the CDR3.

The chain joins TRBV5-1 to TRBJ2-3; 7 positions agree with TRBD2. Here the sequenced sample was peripheral blood, taken 44 weeks after starting pembrolizumab. This sequence was found in an adult with mismatch repair-deficient cancer. The CDR3 bases are TGCGCCAGCACTATGGGAGGGCCAGGCACAGATACGCAGTATTTT. This encodes CASTMGGPGTDTQYF.